Presented here are 4 T cell receptor beta chains from one specimen sequenced in a study of blood T cell repertoires in COVID-19. Assay used: immunoSEQ multiplex PCR; TCRdb lists only in-frame clones, some missing. The sample has a few hundred thousand clones, about four fifths seen once. The material sequenced was PBMCs or T cells enriched from blood (not recorded which). All receptors come from a woman aged 60 to 75 who had recovered from COVID-19.

The chain links TRBV10-3 to TRBJ1-1; no clear D. V lost 7 bases to trimming and J lost 1 base, with 10 bases between them. Germline V gene data show CDR1 as ENHRY and CDR2 as SYGVKD. The CDR3 spans 13 residues. The CDR3 loop is CAITLTENTEAFF. CDR3 nucleotide sequence: TGTGCCATCACTCTTACAGAGAACACTGAAGCTTTCTTT.

The rearrangement links TRBV5-8 to TRBJ2-3; 12 bases agree with TRBD2. J lost 3 bases, V lost 6 bases, and 2 bases had no gene match. CDR1 and CDR2 (germline): SGHTS, YDEGEE. CDR3 length: 14 residues. CDR3 sequence: CASKLAGGTDTQYF. The CDR3 DNA follows: TGTGCCAGCAAACTAGCGGGGGGAACAGATACGCAGTATTTT.

This chain joins TRBV2 and TRBJ1-2; D perhaps matches TRBD1 (5 bases). There are 14 residues in the CDR3. Trimming removed 1 base at V and 6 bases at J, with 12 bases between. The germline V gene encodes CDR1 SNHLY and CDR2 FYNNEI. CDR3 residues: CASSEVGRGDGYTF. CDR3 DNA: TGTGCCAGCAGTGAAGTTGGGAGGGGAGATGGCTACACCTTC.

The gene calls are TRBV4-2 and TRBJ2-1; 10 bases are a match to TRBD2. The CDR3 covers 16 residues. Germline CDR1 is LGHNA and CDR2 is YNFKEQ. With V trimmed by 5 bases and J by 4 bases, 8 bases remained unmatched. CDR3 residues: CASSSGNSGGYNEQFF. The CDR3 region has the DNA TGTGCCAGCAGCTCAGGGAATAGCGGGGGGTACAATGAGCAGTTCTTC.